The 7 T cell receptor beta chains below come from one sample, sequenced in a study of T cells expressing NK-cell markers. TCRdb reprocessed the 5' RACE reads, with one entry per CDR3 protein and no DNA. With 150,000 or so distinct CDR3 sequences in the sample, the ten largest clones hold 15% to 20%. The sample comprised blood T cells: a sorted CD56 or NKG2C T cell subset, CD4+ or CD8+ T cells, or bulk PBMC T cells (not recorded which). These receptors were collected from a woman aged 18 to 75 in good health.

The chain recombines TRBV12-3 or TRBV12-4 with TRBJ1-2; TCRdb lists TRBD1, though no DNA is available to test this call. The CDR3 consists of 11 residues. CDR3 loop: CAAHRGYGYTF.

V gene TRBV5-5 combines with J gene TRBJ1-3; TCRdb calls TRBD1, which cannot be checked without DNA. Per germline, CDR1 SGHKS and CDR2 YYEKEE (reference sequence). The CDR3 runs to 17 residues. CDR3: CASSFHNGQGTGNTIYF. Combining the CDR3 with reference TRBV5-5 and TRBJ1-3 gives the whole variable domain DAGVTQSPTHLIKTRGQQVTLRCSPISGHKSVSWYQQVLGQGPQFIFQYYEKEERGRGNFPDRFSARQFPNYSSELNVNALLLGDSALYLCASSFHNGQGTGNTIYFGEGSWLTVV.

CDR3 region: CASRVAGGTNMELFF. This sequence joins TRBV2 and TRBJ2-2; as DNA is missing, the TRBD1 call by TCRdb cannot be tested. The CDR3 contains 15 residues. Germline CDR1 and CDR2: SNHLY and FYNNEI. Supplemented by reference TRBV2 and TRBJ2-2, the full variable domain reads EPEVTQTPSHQVTQMGQEVILRCVPISNHLYFYWYRQILGQKVEFLVSFYNNEISEKSEIFDDQFSVERPDGSNFTLKIRSTKLEDSAMYFCASRVAGGTNMELFFGEGSRLTVL.

The chain's CDR3 is CSVVWRLNTEAFF. The rearrangement joins TRBV29-1 to TRBJ1-1. CDR3 length: 13 residues. Germline V lookup: CDR1 SQVTM, CDR2 ANQGSEA.

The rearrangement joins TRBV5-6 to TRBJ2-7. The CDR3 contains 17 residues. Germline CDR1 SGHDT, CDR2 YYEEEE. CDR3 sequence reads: CASSQIHPSGRSYEQYF.

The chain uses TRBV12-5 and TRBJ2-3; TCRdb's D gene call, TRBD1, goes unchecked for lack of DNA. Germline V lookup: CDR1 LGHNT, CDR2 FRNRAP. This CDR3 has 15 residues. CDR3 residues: CASGYPQGGPDTQYF.

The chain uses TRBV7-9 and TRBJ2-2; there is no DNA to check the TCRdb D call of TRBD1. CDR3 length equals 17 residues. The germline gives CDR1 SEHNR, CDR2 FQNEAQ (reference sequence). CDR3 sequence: CASSLYGSARNTGELFF.